This TCR beta chain was recovered during a study of CD8+CD57+ T cells in acquired aplastic anemia. Looking at the study overall: Each DNA sample taken from sorted CD4+ and CD8+ cells came to about 3.4 ug on average. Study-wide findings and caveats: Shared by patients and controls, 25 to 30 CD8+ CDR3s were abundant in patients.

It was patients with CD8+CD57+ cell expansion by flow cytometry who were chosen for sequencing. V was clipped by 3 bases and J by 0 bases, with 11 bases between them. The CDR3 is 15 amino acids. This clonotype was seen repeatedly, ten times or more. What it binds is not known. Using genomic DNA as the template, TCR beta VDJ and CDR3 profiling was carried out. TCRdb fed the reads into MiXCR, producing one record per CDR3 protein. This table has 180,000 or so distinct CDR3 sequences, approximately 52% appearing once. The sequence derives from a human donor with aplastic anemia. Sequencing input: sorted CD4+, CD8+, or CD8+CD57+ T cells (not recorded which) from PBMCs. The chain employs TRBV12-3 or TRBV12-4 and TRBJ1-2, with a possible D match to TRBD1 (6 bases). CDR3 DNA: TGTGCCAGCAGTTTTCCACAGGGATCTAACTATGGCTACACCTTC. Its translation: CASSFPQGSNYGYTF.